This is a list of T cell receptor beta chains from one sample in a study of siplizumab effects on memory and regulatory T cells. Assay used: immunoSEQ multiplex PCR; TCRdb lists only in-frame clones, some missing. The table has 100,000 or so clones, about 92% seen once. The sequencing input was CD4+ T cells sorted from blood. These receptors were obtained from a human donor in good health. CDR3s include the opening cysteine and the closing phenylalanine or tryptophan. The D gene is left open where the match is weak. Clone sizes are given selectively: once, few, many, or a class where the clone is expanded.

>TRBJ1-4|TRBV5-1|14|.|.
CASSYDGWNEKLFF
TGCGCCAGCAGCTATGACGGGTGGAATGAAAAACTGTTTTTT
>TRBJ1-2|TRBV7-9|14|.|TRBD1
CASSLASGGDGYTF
TGTGCCAGCAGCTTAGCGTCAGGGGGGGATGGCTACACCTTC
>TRBJ2-2|TRBV27|16|.|TRBD2
CASMIGRALRSGELFF
TGTGCCAGCATGATAGGGAGGGCCTTACGGTCCGGGGAGCTGTTTTTT
>TRBJ1-2|TRBV2|13|once|.
CASSDGGDYGYTF
TGTGCCAGCAGTGACGGAGGTGACTATGGCTACACCTTC
>TRBJ2-7|TRBV6-5|15|.|.
CASSYSPGGAPEQYF
TGTGCCAGCAGTTACTCGCCAGGGGGGGCCCCCGAGCAGTACTTC
>TRBJ2-1|TRBV4-1|19|.|TRBD2
CASSQSGTSLSNSYNEQFF
TGCGCCAGCAGCCAATCCGGGACTAGCTTAAGTAATTCCTACAATGAGCAGTTCTTC
>TRBJ2-7|TRBV5-5|14|.|.
CASSFATQTYEQYF
TGTGCCAGCAGCTTCGCGACTCAGACCTACGAGCAGTACTTC
>TRBJ1-2|TRBV6-5|12|.|.
CASSYGGAGYTF
TGTGCCAGCAGTTACGGGGGTGCGGGCTACACCTTC
>TRBJ2-1|TRBV11-2|12|.|.
CASEGVGNEQFF
TGTGCCAGTGAAGGGGTCGGGAATGAGCAGTTCTTC
>TRBJ2-1|TRBV9|15|.|.
CASSVGLGRDNEQFF
TGTGCCAGCAGCGTAGGACTAGGAAGGGACAATGAGCAGTTCTTC
>TRBJ2-3|TRBV18|16|.|.
CASSPPNRGSTDTQYF
TGTGCCAGCTCACCACCGAATCGGGGGAGCACAGATACGCAGTATTTT
>TRBJ1-3|TRBV10-1|16|.|.
CASSPRDLSSGNTIYF
TGCGCCAGCAGCCCCAGGGACCTCAGCTCTGGAAACACCATATATTTT
>TRBJ2-1|TRBV4-1|15|.|TRBD1
CASSPRQGSGNEQFF
TGCGCCAGCAGCCCAAGACAGGGGTCGGGGAATGAGCAGTTCTTC
>TRBJ1-4|TRBV5-8|15|.|TRBD1
CASSLTGATNEKLFF
TGTGCCAGCAGCTTGACAGGGGCAACTAATGAAAAACTGTTTTTT
>TRBJ1-6|TRBV6-4|15|.|TRBD1
CASTTRGRGHSPLHF
TGTGCCAGCACTACTAGGGGCAGGGGGCATTCACCCCTCCACTTT
>TRBJ1-1|TRBV6-1|14|.|TRBD1
CASNEDRVSPEAFF
TGTGCCAGCAATGAGGACAGGGTCTCCCCTGAAGCTTTCTTT
>TRBJ1-2|TRBV6-5|14|.|.
CASKVGASNYGYTF
TGTGCCAGCAAGGTCGGGGCATCTAACTATGGCTACACCTTC
>TRBJ1-1|TRBV5-1|15|.|TRBD1
CASSPLSTGVTEAFF
TGCGCCAGCAGCCCGCTATCGACAGGGGTCACTGAAGCTTTCTTT
>TRBJ1-1|TRBV6-5|12|.|.
CASRALGTEAFF
TGTGCCAGCAGGGCCCTGGGCACTGAAGCTTTCTTT
>TRBJ1-2|TRBV6-1|14|.|.
CASSGIKGDYGYTF
TGTGCCAGCAGTGGCATAAAGGGGGACTATGGCTACACCTTC
>TRBJ1-5|TRBV9|14|.|.
CASSVDGGFQPQHF
TGTGCCAGCAGCGTAGACGGGGGCTTCCAGCCCCAGCATTTT
>TRBJ2-1|TRBV11-2|14|.|TRBD2
CASSSQLAGGPEFF
TGTGCCAGCAGCTCTCAATTAGCGGGAGGGCCAGAGTTCTTC
>TRBJ2-3|TRBV10-3|18|.|TRBD1
CAIKPGQGHNWTTDTQYF
TGTGCCATCAAGCCGGGACAGGGTCATAATTGGACCACAGATACGCAGTATTTT
>TRBJ2-1|TRBV11-2|14|once|.
CASSLAGSYNEQFF
TGTGCCAGCAGCTTAGCGGGCTCCTACAATGAGCAGTTCTTC
>TRBJ2-3|TRBV7-9|15|.|TRBD2
CASSLLGEGLDTQYF
TGTGCCAGCAGCTTACTGGGGGAGGGCCTAGATACGCAGTATTTT
>TRBJ2-7|TRBV18|16|.|TRBD1
CASSPTMSGQGYEQYF
TGTGCCAGCTCACCAACGATGTCGGGACAGGGTTACGAGCAGTACTTC
>TRBJ2-5|TRBV10-1|16|.|TRBD2
CASTEAAGGLMGTQYF
TGCGCCAGCACCGAGGCGGCGGGAGGACTCATGGGGACCCAGTACTTC
>TRBJ2-3|TRBV6-5|14|.|.
CASPRVRSTDTQYF
TGTGCCAGCCCCAGGGTCCGTAGCACAGATACGCAGTATTTT
>TRBJ2-5|TRBV11-3|19|.|TRBD2
CASSTVGLAGGFLQETQYF
TGTGCCAGCAGCACAGTTGGACTAGCGGGAGGCTTTCTCCAAGAGACCCAGTACTTC
>TRBJ1-2|TRBV7-2|15|.|TRBD1
CASSFTTGLGAGYTF
TGTGCCAGCAGCTTTACGACAGGGTTAGGGGCGGGCTACACCTTC
>TRBJ2-7|TRBV11-1|13|.|.
CASSLDYGGFQYF
TGTGCCAGCAGCTTAGATTATGGGGGTTTTCAGTACTTC
>TRBJ2-1|TRBV5-1|15|.|.
CASSKTGSSYNEQFF
TGCGCCAGCAGCAAGACAGGTAGCTCCTACAATGAGCAGTTCTTC
>TRBJ2-7|TRBV14|13|.|.
CASSHGPLREQYF
TGTGCCAGCAGCCATGGACCCCTACGCGAGCAGTACTTC
>TRBJ2-3|TRBV14|16|few|TRBD1
CASSQDLGQGADTQYF
TGTGCCAGCAGCCAAGATCTCGGACAGGGGGCAGATACGCAGTATTTT
>TRBJ2-7|TRBV15|15|.|.
CATSPSQGGYNEQYF
TGTGCCACCAGCCCCTCCCAAGGCGGTTACAACGAGCAGTACTTC
>TRBJ2-3|TRBV5-6|16|.|.
CASSLALQRSTDTQYF
TGTGCCAGCAGCTTGGCGCTGCAACGGAGCACAGATACGCAGTATTTT
>TRBJ2-5|TRBV9|15|.|.
CASSPRGDGKETQYF
TGTGCCAGCAGCCCTCGGGGCGACGGAAAAGAGACCCAGTACTTC
>TRBJ1-2|TRBV11-3|16|.|TRBD1
CATPWGGQGFSRGYTF
TGTGCCACTCCCTGGGGGGGACAGGGGTTTTCTCGGGGCTACACCTTC
>TRBJ2-1|TRBV14|15|.|.
CASSPRGSSYNEQFF
TGTGCCAGCAGCCCCCGGGGGAGCTCCTACAATGAGCAGTTCTTC
>TRBJ2-5|TRBV5-1|12|.|.
CASSDQAETQYF
TGCGCCAGCTCAGATCAGGCAGAGACCCAGTACTTC
>TRBJ2-2|TRBV7-2|17|once|TRBD2
CASSRQGTSGSPGELFF
TGTGCCAGCAGCCGTCAGGGGACTAGCGGGAGCCCCGGGGAGCTGTTTTTT
>TRBJ2-7|TRBV6-5|13|.|TRBD1
CASSPTGGYEQYF
TGTGCCAGCAGTCCGACAGGGGGCTACGAGCAGTACTTC
>TRBJ1-1|TRBV9|16|.|.
CASSDSLGGIATEAFF
TGTGCCAGCAGCGATTCGTTGGGGGGGATCGCCACTGAAGCTTTCTTT
>TRBJ1-4|TRBV21-1|16|.|.
CASSKVAGQFNEKLFF
TGTGCCAGCAGCAAAGTTGCAGGACAGTTTAATGAAAAACTGTTTTTT
>TRBJ1-6|TRBV2|14|.|TRBD1
CASREGQGGAPLHF
TGTGCCAGCAGAGAGGGACAGGGCGGAGCGCCCCTCCACTTT
>TRBJ1-5|TRBV18|17|.|.
CASSPKDSFLLNQPQHF
TGTGCCAGCTCACCCAAAGACAGTTTTCTGCTCAATCAGCCCCAGCATTTT
>TRBJ2-4|TRBV7-9|15|.|.
CASSLVGEAKNIQYF
TGTGCCAGCAGCTTAGTTGGGGAGGCCAAAAACATTCAGTACTTC
>TRBJ1-2|TRBV19|13|.|.
CASLAGETGGYTF
TGTGCCAGCCTAGCGGGTGAAACTGGTGGCTACACCTTC
>TRBJ2-2|TRBV2|13|few|.
CASSKGNTGELFF
TGTGCCAGCAGTAAAGGGAACACCGGGGAGCTGTTTTTT
>TRBJ1-6|TRBV2|16|.|TRBD1
CASSEIGTAINSPLHF
TGTGCCAGCAGTGAGATAGGGACAGCGATTAATTCACCCCTCCACTTT
>TRBJ2-6|TRBV2|16|.|.
CASSEDWGAGANVLTF
TGTGCCAGCAGTGAAGACTGGGGGGCTGGGGCCAACGTCCTGACTTTC
>TRBJ2-5|TRBV7-7|13|once|TRBD1
CASSPTGVETQYF
TGTGCTAGCAGCCCTACAGGGGTGGAGACCCAGTACTTC
>TRBJ2-7|TRBV19|15|.|TRBD1
CASSIAGGQPAEQYF
TGTGCCAGTAGTATAGCTGGGGGACAGCCGGCCGAGCAGTACTTC